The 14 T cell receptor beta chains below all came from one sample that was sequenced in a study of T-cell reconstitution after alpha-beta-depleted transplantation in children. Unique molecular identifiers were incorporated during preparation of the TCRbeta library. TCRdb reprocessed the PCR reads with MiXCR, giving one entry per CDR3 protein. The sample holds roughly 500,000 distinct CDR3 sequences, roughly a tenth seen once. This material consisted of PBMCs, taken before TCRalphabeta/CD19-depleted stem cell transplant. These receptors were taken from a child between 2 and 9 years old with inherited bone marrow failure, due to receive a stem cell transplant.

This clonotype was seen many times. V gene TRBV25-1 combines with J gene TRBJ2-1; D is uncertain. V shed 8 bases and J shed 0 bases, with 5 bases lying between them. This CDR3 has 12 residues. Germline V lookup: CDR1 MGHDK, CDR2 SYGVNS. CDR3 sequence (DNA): TGTGCCAGCGTGAGCTCCTACAATGAGCAGTTCTTC. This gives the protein CASVSSYNEQFF.

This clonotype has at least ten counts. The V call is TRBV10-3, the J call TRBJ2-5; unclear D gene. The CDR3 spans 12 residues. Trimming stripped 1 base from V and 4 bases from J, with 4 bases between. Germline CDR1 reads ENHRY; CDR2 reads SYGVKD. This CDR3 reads CAISEFGETQYF. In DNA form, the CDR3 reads TGTGCCATCAGTGAGTTCGGAGAGACCCAGTACTTC.

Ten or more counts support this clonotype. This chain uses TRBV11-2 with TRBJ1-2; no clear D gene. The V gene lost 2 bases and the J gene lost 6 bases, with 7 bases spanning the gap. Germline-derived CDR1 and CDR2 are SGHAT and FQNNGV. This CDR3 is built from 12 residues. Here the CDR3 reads CASSLIRDGYTF. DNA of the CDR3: TGTGCCAGCAGCTTAATCCGAGATGGCTACACCTTC.

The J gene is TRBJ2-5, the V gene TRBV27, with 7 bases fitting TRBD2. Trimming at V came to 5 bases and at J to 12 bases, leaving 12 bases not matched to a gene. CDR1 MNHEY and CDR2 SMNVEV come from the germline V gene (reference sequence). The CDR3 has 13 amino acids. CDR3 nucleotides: TGTGCCAGCAGTCCGGGGATGGCGGGAGACAAGTACTTC. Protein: CASSPGMAGDKYF.

The CDR3 DNA follows: TGCAGTGCTAGAGAAAAAACAGGGGGCGCGGATGCGCAGTATTTT. Its translation: CSAREKTGGADAQYF. The rearrangement links TRBV20-1 to TRBJ2-3, with TRBD1 matching over 9 bases. In germline, CDR1 is DFQATT, CDR2 SNEGSKA (reference sequence). V was pared by 0 bases and J by 10 bases, with 11 bases of the junction left unmatched. This CDR3 region has 15 residues.

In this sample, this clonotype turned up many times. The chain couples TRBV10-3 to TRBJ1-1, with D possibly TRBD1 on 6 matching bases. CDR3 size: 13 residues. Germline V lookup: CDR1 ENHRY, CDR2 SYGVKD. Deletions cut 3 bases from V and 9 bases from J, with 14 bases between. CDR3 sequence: CAISDSAGAKAFF. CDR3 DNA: TGTGCCATCAGTGATTCGGCAGGGGCCAAAGCTTTCTTT.

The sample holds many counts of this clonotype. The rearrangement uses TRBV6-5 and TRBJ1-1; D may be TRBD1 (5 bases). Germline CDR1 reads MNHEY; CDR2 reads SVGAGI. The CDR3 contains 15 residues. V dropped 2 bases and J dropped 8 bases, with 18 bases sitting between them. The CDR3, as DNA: TGTGCCAGCAGTTACAGGGAAATACCGGGGCGAGAAGCTTTCTTT. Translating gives CASSYREIPGREAFF.

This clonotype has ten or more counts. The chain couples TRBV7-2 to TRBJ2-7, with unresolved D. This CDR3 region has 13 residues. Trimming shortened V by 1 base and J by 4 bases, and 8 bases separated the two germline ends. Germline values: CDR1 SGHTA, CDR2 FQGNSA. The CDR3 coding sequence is TGTGCCAGCAGCTTAGTCATCCCATACGAGCAGTACTTC. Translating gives CASSLVIPYEQYF.

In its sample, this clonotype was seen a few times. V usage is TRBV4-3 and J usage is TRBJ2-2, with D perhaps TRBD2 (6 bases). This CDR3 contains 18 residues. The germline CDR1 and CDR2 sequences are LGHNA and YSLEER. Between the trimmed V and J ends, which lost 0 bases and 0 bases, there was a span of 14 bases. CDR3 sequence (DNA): TGCGCCAGCAGCCAAGATTTCCTAGCGCCGACGAACACCGGGGAGCTGTTTTTT. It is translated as CASSQDFLAPTNTGELFF.

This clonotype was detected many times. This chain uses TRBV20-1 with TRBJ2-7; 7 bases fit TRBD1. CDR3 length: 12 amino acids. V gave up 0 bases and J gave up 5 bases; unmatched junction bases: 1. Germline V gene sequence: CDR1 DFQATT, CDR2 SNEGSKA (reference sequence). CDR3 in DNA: TGCAGTGCTAGAGAAAGGGGGCACGAGCAGTACTTC. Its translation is CSARERGHEQYF.

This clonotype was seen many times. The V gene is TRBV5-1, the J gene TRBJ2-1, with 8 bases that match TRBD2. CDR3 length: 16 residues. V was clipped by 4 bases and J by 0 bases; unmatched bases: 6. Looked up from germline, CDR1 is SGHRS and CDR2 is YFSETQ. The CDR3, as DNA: TGCGCCAGCAGCCGAATAAGCGGGGGCTCCTACAATGAGCAGTTCTTC. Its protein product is CASSRISGGSYNEQFF.

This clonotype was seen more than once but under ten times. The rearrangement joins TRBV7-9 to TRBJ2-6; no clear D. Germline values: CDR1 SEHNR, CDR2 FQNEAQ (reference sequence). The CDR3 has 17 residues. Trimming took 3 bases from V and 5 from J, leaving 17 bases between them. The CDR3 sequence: CASSFQVGPRRANVLTF. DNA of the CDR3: TGTGCCAGCAGCTTTCAAGTCGGCCCTCGAAGGGCCAACGTCCTGACTTTC.

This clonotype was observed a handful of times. This CDR3 reads CASSPPRSGANVLTF. The CDR3 bases are TGTGCCAGCAGCCCACCGCGGTCTGGGGCCAACGTCCTGACTTTC. The V and J genes are TRBV9 and TRBJ2-6; D gene ambiguous. The CDR3 consists of 15 residues. V lost 4 bases and J 1 base, leaving 9 bases between the germline ends. CDR1 and CDR2 (germline): SGDLS, YYNGEE.

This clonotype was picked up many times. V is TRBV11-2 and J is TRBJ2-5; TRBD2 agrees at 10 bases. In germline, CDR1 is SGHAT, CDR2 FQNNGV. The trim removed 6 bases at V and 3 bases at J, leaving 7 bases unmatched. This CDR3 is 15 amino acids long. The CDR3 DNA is TGTGCCAGCAGACCTCTAGCGGGAGAAGAAGAGACCCAGTACTTC. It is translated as CASRPLAGEEETQYF.